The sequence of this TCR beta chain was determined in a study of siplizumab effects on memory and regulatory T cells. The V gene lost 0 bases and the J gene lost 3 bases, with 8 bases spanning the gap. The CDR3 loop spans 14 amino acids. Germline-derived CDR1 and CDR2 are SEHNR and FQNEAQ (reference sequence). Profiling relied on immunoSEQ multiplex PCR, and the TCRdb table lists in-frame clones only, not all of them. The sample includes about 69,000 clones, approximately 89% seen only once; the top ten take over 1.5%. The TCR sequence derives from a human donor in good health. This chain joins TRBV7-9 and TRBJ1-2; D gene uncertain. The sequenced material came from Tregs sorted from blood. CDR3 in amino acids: CASSLAWEDYGYTF. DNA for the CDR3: TGTGCCAGCAGCTTAGCATGGGAGGACTATGGCTACACCTTC.